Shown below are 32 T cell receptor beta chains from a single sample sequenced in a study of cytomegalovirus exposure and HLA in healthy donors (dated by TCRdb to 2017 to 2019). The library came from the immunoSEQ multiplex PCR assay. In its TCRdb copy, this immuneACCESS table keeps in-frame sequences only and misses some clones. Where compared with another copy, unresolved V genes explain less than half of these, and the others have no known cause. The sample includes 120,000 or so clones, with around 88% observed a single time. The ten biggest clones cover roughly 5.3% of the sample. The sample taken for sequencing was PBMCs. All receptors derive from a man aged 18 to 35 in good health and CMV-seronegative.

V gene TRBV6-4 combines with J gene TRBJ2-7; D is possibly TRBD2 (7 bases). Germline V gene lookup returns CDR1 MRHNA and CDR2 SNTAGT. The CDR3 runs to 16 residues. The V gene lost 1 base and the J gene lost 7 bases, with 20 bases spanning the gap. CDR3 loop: CASSDCRGGIIREQYF. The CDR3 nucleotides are TGTGCCAGCAGTGACTGTAGGGGGGGCATCATTCGAGAGCAGTACTTC.

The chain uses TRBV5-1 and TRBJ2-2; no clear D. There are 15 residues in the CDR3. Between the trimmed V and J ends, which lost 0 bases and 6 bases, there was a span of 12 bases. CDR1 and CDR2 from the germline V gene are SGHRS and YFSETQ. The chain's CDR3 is CASSLVLSRSGELFF. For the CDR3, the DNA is TGCGCCAGCAGCTTGGTTTTGTCGCGGTCCGGGGAGCTGTTTTTT.

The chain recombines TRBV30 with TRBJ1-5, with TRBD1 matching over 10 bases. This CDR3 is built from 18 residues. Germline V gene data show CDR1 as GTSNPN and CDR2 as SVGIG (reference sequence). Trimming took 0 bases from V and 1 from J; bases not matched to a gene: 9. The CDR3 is CAWSVETGGMVSNQPQHF. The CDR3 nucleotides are TGTGCCTGGAGTGTCGAGACAGGGGGCATGGTAAGCAATCAGCCCCAGCATTTT.

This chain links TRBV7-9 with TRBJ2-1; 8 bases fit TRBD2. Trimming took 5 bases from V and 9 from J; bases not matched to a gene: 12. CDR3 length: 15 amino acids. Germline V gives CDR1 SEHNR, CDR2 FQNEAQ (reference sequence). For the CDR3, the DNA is TGTGCCAGCAGCCCCCCCGGGACTAGTTTGGGTGAGCAGTTCTTC. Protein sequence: CASSPPGTSLGEQFF.

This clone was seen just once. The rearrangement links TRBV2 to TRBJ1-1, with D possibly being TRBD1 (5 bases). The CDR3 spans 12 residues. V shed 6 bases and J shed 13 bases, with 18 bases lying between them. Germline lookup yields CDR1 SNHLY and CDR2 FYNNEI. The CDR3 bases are TGTGCCAGCAGCGGTGACTCGACCAGGGTTTTCTTT. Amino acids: CASSGDSTRVFF. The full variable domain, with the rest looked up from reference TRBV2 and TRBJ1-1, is EPEVTQTPSHQVTQMGQEVILRCVPISNHLYFYWYRQILGQKVEFLVSFYNNEISEKSEIFDDQFSVERPDGSNFTLKIRSTKLEDSAMYFCASSGDSTRVFFGQGTRLTVV.

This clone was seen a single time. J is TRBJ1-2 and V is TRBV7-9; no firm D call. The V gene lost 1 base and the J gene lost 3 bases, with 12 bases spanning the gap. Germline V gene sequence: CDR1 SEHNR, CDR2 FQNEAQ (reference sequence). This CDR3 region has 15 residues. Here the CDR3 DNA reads TGTGCCAGCAGCTTAGGGGCAGGCCCCTACTATGGCTACACCTTC. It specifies CASSLGAGPYYGYTF.

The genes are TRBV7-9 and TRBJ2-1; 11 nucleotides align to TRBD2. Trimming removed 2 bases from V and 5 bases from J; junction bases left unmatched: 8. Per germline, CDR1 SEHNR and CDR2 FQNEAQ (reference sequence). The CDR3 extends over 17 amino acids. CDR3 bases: TGTGCCAGCAGCTTACCCCGACTAGCGGGGACCAACAATGAGCAGTTCTTC. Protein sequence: CASSLPRLAGTNNEQFF.

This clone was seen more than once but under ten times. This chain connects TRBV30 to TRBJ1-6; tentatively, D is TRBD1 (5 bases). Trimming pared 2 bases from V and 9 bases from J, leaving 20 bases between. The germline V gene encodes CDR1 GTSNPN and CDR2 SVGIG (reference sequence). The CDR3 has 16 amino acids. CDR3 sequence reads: CAWSPPNGGGASPLHF. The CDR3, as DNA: TGTGCCTGGAGTCCTCCGAACGGCGGAGGGGCTTCACCCCTCCACTTT.

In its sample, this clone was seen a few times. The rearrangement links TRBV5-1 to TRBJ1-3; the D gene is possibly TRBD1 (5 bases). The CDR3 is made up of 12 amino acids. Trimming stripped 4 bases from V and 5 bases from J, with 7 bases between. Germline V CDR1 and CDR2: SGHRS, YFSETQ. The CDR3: CASSADRNTIYF. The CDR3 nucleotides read TGCGCCAGCAGCGCGGACAGAAACACCATATATTTT.

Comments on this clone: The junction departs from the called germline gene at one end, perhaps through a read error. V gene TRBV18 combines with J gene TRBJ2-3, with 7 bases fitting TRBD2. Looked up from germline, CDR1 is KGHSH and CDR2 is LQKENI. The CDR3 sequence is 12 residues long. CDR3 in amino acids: CASSPLADTQYF. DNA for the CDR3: TGTGCCAGCTCGCCACTAGCGGATACGCAGTATTTT.

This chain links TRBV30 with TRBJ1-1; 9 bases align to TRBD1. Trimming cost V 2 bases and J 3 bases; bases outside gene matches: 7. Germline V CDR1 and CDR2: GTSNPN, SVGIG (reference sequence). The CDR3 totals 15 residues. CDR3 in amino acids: CAWSLQTGGYTEAFF. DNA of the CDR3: TGTGCCTGGAGTCTCCAGACAGGGGGTTACACTGAAGCTTTCTTT.

CDR3 protein: CASSSRDRQETQYF. The CDR3 DNA sequence: TGTGCCAGCAGCAGTCGGGACAGACAAGAGACCCAGTACTTC. V and J are TRBV9 and TRBJ2-5, with 7 positions matching TRBD1. Germline-derived CDR1 and CDR2 are SGDLS and YYNGEE. Trimming removed 4 bases from V and 2 bases from J; junction bases left unmatched: 5. CDR3 length: 14 amino acids.

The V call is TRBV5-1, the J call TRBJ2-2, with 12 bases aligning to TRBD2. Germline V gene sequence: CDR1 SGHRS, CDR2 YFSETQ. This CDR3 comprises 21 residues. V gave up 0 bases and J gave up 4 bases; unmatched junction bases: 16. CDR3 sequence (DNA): TGCGCCAGCAGCTTGGCCTTCGGGACTAGCGGGTCCCTCGCATCCACCGGGGAGCTGTTTTTT. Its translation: CASSLAFGTSGSLASTGELFF.

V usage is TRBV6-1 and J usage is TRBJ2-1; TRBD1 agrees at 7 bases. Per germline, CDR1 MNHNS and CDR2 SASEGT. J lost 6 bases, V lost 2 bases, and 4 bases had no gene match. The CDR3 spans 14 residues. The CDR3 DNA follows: TGTGCCAGCAGTGAATTGGGGACAGTCAATGAGCAGTTCTTC. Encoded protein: CASSELGTVNEQFF.

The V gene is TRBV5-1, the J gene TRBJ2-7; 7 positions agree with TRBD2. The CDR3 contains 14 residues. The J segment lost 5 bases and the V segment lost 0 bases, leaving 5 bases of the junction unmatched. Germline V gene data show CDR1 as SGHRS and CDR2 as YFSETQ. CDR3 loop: CASSLAGGGDEQYF. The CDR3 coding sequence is TGCGCCAGCAGCTTGGCGGGGGGAGGGGACGAGCAGTACTTC.

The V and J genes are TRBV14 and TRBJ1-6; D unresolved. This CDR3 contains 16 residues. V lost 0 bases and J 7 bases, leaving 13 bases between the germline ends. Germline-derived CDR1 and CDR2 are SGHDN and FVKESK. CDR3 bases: TGTGCCAGCAGCCAAGATCAACAGTATTGGAATTCACCCCTCCACTTT. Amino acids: CASSQDQQYWNSPLHF.

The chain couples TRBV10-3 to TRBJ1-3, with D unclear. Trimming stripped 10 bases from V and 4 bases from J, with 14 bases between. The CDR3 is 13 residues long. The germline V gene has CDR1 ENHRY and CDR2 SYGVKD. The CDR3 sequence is CATIGAMGNTIYF. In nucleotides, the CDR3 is TGTGCCACGATTGGAGCCATGGGAAACACCATATATTTT.

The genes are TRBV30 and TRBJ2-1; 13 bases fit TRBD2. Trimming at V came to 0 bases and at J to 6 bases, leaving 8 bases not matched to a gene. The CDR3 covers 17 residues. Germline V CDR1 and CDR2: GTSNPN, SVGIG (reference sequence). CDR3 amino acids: CAWSVLATSGRGNEQFF. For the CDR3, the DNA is TGTGCCTGGAGTGTATTGGCTACTAGCGGGAGGGGCAATGAGCAGTTCTTC.

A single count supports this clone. The CDR3 DNA reads TGTGCCAGTAAACAAGCAGGGACTAGCGCAGATACGCAGTATTTT. Residues: CASKQAGTSADTQYF. J is TRBJ2-3 and V is TRBV19; TRBD2 agrees at 10 bases. The germline CDR1 and CDR2 sequences are LNHDA and SQIVND (reference sequence). V shed 7 bases, J shed 4 bases, and the junction held 8 bases outside the gene matches. This CDR3 is 15 amino acids long. The variable domain in full, completed from reference TRBV19 and TRBJ2-3, reads DGGITQSPKYLFRKEGQNVTLSCEQNLNHDAMYWYRQDPGQGLRLIYYSQIVNDFQKGDIAEGYSVSREKKESFPLTVTSAQKNPTAFYLCASKQAGTSADTQYFGPGTRLTVL.

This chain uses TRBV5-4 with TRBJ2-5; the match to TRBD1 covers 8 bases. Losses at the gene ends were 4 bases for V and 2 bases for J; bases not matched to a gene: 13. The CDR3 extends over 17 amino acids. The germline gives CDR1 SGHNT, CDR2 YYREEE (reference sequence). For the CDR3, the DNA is TGTGCCAGCAGCGCCCCTTCTGGCAGGGGGCGGCAAGAGACCCAGTACTTC. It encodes CASSAPSGRGRQETQYF.

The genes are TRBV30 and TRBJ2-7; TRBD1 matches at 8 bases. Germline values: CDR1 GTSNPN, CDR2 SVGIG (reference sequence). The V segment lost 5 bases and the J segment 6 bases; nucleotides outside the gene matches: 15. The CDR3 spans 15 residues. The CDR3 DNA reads TGTGCCTGGGACCAATTAACAGGGGGTATAGGCGAGCAGTACTTC. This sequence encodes CAWDQLTGGIGEQYF.

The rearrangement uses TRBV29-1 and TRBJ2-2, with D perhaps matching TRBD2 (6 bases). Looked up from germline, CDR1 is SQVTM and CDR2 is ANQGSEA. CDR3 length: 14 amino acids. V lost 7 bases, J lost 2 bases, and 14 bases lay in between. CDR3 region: CSALGGDNTGELFF. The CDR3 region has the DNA TGCAGCGCCCTCGGAGGGGATAACACCGGGGAGCTGTTTTTT.

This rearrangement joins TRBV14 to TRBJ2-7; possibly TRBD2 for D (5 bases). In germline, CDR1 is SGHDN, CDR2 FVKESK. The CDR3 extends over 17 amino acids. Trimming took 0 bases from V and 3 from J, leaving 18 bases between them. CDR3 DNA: TGTGCCAGCAGCCAAGATCTAAGGCCTAGCATCGGCTACGAGCAGTACTTC. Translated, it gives CASSQDLRPSIGYEQYF. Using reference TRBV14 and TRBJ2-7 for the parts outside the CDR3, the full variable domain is EAGVTQFPSHSVIEKGQTVTLRCDPISGHDNLYWYRRVMGKEIKFLLHFVKESKQDESGMPNNRFLAERTGGTYSTLKVQPAELEDSGVYFCASSQDLRPSIGYEQYFGPGTRLTVT.

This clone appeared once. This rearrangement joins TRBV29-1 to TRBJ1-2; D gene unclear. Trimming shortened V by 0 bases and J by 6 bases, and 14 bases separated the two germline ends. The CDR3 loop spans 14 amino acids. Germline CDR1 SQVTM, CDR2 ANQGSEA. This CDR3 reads CSVEDTARSNGYTF. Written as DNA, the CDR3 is TGCAGCGTTGAAGACACCGCCAGATCGAATGGCTACACCTTC.

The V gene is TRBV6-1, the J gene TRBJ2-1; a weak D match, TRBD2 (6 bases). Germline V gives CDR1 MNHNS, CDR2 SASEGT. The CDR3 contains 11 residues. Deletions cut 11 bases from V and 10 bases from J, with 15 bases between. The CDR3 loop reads CAARERAEQFF. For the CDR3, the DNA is TGTGCCGCAAGGGAGCGGGCGGAGCAGTTCTTC.

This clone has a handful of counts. CDR3 nucleotide sequence: TGCGCCAGCAGCTCTCAGGGGTTCCCTAATCAGCCCCAGCATTTT. It is translated as CASSSQGFPNQPQHF. The rearrangement uses TRBV5-1 and TRBJ1-5; possibly TRBD1 for D (6 bases). This CDR3 has 15 residues. The V and J ends lost 3 bases and 4 bases respectively, with 14 bases between them. From germline, CDR1 is SGHRS and CDR2 YFSETQ.

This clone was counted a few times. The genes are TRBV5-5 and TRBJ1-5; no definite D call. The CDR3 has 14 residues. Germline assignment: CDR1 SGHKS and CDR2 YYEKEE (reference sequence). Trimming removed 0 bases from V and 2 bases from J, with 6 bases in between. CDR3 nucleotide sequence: TGTGCCAGCAGCTTGGCGGTGGGCAATCAGCCCCAGCATTTT. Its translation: CASSLAVGNQPQHF.

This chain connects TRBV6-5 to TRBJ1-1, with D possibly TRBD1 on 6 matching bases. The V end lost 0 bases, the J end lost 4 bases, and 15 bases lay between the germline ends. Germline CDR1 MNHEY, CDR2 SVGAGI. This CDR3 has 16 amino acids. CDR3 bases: TGTGCCAGCAGTTACTCGAAGTTAGGGGGTCTCACTGAAGCTTTCTTT. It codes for CASSYSKLGGLTEAFF.

The CDR3 DNA reads TGTGCCACCAGTGGGGACAGGGGCTCGGGGGAGCAGTACTTC. This gives the protein CATSGDRGSGEQYF. The chain joins TRBV15 to TRBJ2-7; TRBD1 aligns across 10 bases. CDR1 LNHNV and CDR2 YYDKDF come from the germline V gene (reference sequence). The CDR3 has 14 residues. J gave up 7 bases and V 6 bases, and 9 bases lay outside the gene matches.

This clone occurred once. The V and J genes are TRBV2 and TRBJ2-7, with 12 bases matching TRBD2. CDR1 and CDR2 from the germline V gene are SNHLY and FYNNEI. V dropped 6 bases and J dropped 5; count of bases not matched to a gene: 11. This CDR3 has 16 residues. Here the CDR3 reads CASRDTALAGGNEQYF. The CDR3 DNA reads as TGTGCCAGCAGGGACACCGCCCTAGCGGGAGGGAACGAGCAGTACTTC.

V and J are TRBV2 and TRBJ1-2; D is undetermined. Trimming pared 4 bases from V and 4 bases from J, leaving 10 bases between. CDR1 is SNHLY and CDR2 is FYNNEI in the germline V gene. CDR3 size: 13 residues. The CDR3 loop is CASSGGLTYGYTF. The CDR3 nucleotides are TGTGCCAGCAGTGGAGGACTTACCTATGGCTACACCTTC.

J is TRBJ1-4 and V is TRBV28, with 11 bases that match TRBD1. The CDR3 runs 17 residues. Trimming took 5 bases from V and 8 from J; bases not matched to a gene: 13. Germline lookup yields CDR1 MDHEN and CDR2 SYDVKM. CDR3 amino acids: CASSPRTGGMTGEKLFF. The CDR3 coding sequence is TGTGCCAGCAGTCCCCGGACAGGGGGCATGACTGGAGAAAAACTGTTTTTT.